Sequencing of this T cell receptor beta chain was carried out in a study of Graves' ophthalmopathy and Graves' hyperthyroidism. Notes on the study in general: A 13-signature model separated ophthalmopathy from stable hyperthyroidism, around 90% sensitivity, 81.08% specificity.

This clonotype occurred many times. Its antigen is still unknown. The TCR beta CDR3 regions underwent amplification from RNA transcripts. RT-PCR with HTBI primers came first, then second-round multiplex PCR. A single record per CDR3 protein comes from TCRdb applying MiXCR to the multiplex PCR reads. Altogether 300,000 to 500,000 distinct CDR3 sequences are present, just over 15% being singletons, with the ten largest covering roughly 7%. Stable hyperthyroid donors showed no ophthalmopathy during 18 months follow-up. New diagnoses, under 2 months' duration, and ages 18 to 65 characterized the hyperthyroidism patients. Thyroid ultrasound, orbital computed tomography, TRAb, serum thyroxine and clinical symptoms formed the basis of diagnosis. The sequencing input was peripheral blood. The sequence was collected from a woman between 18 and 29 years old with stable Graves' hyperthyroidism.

The CDR3 region has the DNA TGTGCCAGCAGAGAGGGTGGCAGGGAACAAGAGACCCAGTACTTC. It encodes CASREGGREQETQYF. This chain joins TRBV6-1 and TRBJ2-5, with D perhaps matching TRBD1 or TRBD2 (5 bases each). Germline CDR1 is MNHNS and CDR2 is SASEGT. This CDR3 has 15 amino acids. The V and J ends lost 6 bases and 2 bases respectively, with 16 bases between them.